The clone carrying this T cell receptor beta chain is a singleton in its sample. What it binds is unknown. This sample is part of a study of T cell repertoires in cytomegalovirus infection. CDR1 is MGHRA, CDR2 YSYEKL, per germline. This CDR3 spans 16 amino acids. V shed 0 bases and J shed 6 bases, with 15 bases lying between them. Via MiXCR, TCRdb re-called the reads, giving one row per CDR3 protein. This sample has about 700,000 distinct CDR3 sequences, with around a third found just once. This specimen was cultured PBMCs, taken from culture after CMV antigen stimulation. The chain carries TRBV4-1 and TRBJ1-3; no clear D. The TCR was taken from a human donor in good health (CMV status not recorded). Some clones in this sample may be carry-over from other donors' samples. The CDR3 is CASSQDIAPPVNTIYF. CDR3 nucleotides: TGCGCCAGCAGCCAAGACATCGCCCCACCCGTAAACACCATATATTTT.